Listed below are T cell receptor beta chains from one sample, sequenced in a study of blood T cell repertoires in COVID-19. Using immunoSEQ multiplex PCR, the repertoire was profiled, and TCRdb retains in-frame clones only, with some absent. This table has tens of thousands of clones, 87% appearing once. The sequenced sample was peripheral blood. These receptors were obtained from a man in his sixties with acute or convalescent COVID-19. The CDR3 runs from the conserved cysteine through the conserved F or W. Fields, in order: V gene, J gene, clone size, CDR3 protein. Expanded clones get a size class; other rows say once, few or many, or leave the size out.

V: TRBV25-1
J: TRBJ1-1
size: .
CDR3: CASTSLGGNTEAFF

V: TRBV5-1
J: TRBJ2-3
size: .
CDR3: CASLRGGLGDTQYF

V: TRBV7-8
J: TRBJ1-1
size: .
CDR3: CASSLGPTGNTEAFF

V: TRBV6-4
J: TRBJ1-2
size: .
CDR3: CASSAYTGYGYTF

V: TRBV9
J: TRBJ2-3
size: .
CDR3: CASSVGGLSTDTQYF

V: TRBV2
J: TRBJ1-6
size: .
CDR3: CASSVGQNSPLHF

V: TRBV5-4
J: TRBJ1-2
size: .
CDR3: CASSSPSAGRPYGYTF

V: TRBV18
J: TRBJ1-3
size: .
CDR3: CASSPDSYGNTIYF

V: TRBV6-1
J: TRBJ1-5
size: .
CDR3: CASSASGTGGNQPQHF

V: TRBV7-2
J: TRBJ1-1
size: .
CDR3: CASLTGTWTEAFF

V: TRBV24-1
J: TRBJ1-1
size: .
CDR3: CATSLTANTEAFF

V: TRBV10-3
J: TRBJ1-3
size: .
CDR3: CAISESRQSGNTIYF

V: TRBV9
J: TRBJ2-3
size: .
CDR3: CASSVVPAGGLTDTQYF

V: TRBV19
J: TRBJ1-6
size: once
CDR3: CASSNRGQSPLHF

V: TRBV27
J: TRBJ2-7
size: .
CDR3: CASSSQGLAGISYEQYF

V: TRBV5-1
J: TRBJ1-6
size: few
CDR3: CASSGDRAVGSPLHF

V: TRBV3-1/TRBV3-2
J: TRBJ1-2
size: .
CDR3: CASSQGKGGYGYTF

V: TRBV11-2
J: TRBJ2-7
size: .
CDR3: CASSLRAGATYEQYF

V: TRBV24-1
J: TRBJ2-2
size: .
CDR3: CATSDLGTGYTGELFF

V: TRBV2
J: TRBJ1-1
size: .
CDR3: CASSASGENTEAFF

V: TRBV9
J: TRBJ2-1
size: .
CDR3: CASSARSGGGRKDNEQFF

V: TRBV7-8
J: TRBJ2-7
size: once
CDR3: CASSLASGRGGRYEQYF

V: TRBV7-2
J: TRBJ2-7
size: few
CDR3: CASSLALAGEYEQYF

V: TRBV6-2/TRBV6-3
J: TRBJ1-2
size: .
CDR3: CASSYQRTGGFYGYTF

V: TRBV3-1/TRBV3-2
J: TRBJ2-3
size: once
CDR3: CASSQRGQGLTDTQYF

V: TRBV30
J: TRBJ1-2
size: .
CDR3: CAWSVGTYYGYTF

V: TRBV7-2
J: TRBJ1-1
size: once
CDR3: CASSSFTSEAFF

V: TRBV6-6
J: TRBJ1-1
size: .
CDR3: CASRRDRGQGNTEAFF

V: TRBV19
J: TRBJ1-1
size: .
CDR3: CASSIGTSF

V: TRBV19
J: TRBJ2-3
size: .
CDR3: CASTSIPYSTGIEDPQYF

V: TRBV2
J: TRBJ1-2
size: .
CDR3: CASTIPGQGYGYTF

V: TRBV6-2/TRBV6-3
J: TRBJ1-2
size: .
CDR3: CASSSPDRDGYTF

V: TRBV19
J: TRBJ2-7
size: .
CDR3: CASSRTSGGAYEQYF

V: TRBV7-8
J: TRBJ2-7
size: .
CDR3: CASSLEAGTGRYEQYF

V: TRBV2
J: TRBJ1-1
size: .
CDR3: CASRGEGPPLDFF

V: TRBV2
J: TRBJ2-3
size: .
CDR3: CASSDGFAESTDTQYF

V: TRBV19
J: TRBJ2-3
size: .
CDR3: CASSIGLAGGPGTDTQYF

V: TRBV27
J: TRBJ1-1
size: once
CDR3: CASNLGPGTEAFF

V: TRBV30
J: TRBJ2-1
size: .
CDR3: CAWSDPPTGVNEQFF

V: TRBV18
J: TRBJ2-2
size: .
CDR3: CASSSTGTQNTGELFF

V: TRBV6-1
J: TRBJ1-5
size: once
CDR3: CASSELVSAEGQPQHF

V: TRBV19
J: TRBJ1-6
size: .
CDR3: CASTRGNSYNSPLHF

V: TRBV7-2
J: TRBJ1-2
size: .
CDR3: CASTQGTRRVGYTF

V: TRBV12-5
J: TRBJ2-2
size: .
CDR3: CASGLVQPGLGAGELFF

V: TRBV4-3
J: TRBJ2-2
size: .
CDR3: CASSQVSGNTGELFF